Here is one T cell receptor beta chain with its context. The data were taken from a study of T cell changes during pregnancy in multiple sclerosis. From germline, CDR1 is SGDLS and CDR2 YYNGEE. The ends lost 2 bases at V and 5 bases at J; junction bases unmatched: 4. This CDR3 contains 14 residues. Measured with immunoSEQ multiplex PCR; TCRdb has only the in-frame clones, and not every one. The repertoire holds around 80,000 clones, approximately 90% seen once, with about 1.5% in the top ten. The clonotype comes from a female donor with multiple sclerosis, enrolled in a pregnancy study. The chain couples TRBV9 to TRBJ2-5; 9 bases line up with TRBD1. The sequencing here drew on peripheral blood, taken before pregnancy. The CDR3 here is CASSVGTGPETQYF. Here the CDR3 DNA reads TGTGCCAGCAGCGTGGGGACAGGGCCGGAGACCCAGTACTTC.